One sample yielded the 18 T cell receptor beta chains listed below, sequenced in a study of T cell responses to AZD1222 COVID-19 vaccine. Generated by immunoSEQ multiplex PCR, the TCRdb table keeps only in-frame clones and is missing some. This table has about 160,000 clones, approximately 92% appearing once. Here the sequenced sample was peripheral blood, taken on day 0 of AZD1222 vaccination. The source is an adult in good health.

V and J are TRBV7-8 and TRBJ2-7; the D is unclear. CDR1 and CDR2 from the germline V gene are SGHVS and FQNEAQ. Deletions cut 4 bases from V and 6 bases from J, with 10 bases between. This CDR3 has 12 amino acids. This CDR3 reads CASSSPLGEQYF. In nucleotides, the CDR3 is TGTGCCAGCAGCTCCCCCCTGGGCGAGCAGTACTTC.

The chain is built from TRBV6-5 and TRBJ1-1; weak D call: TRBD1 (6 bases). CDR1 MNHEY and CDR2 SVGAGI come from the germline V gene. The ends were cut back, 0 bases at V and 6 bases at J, with 11 bases in the middle. The length of the CDR3 is 14 residues. The CDR3 nucleotides read TGTGCCAGCAGTTACTCGAGAGGGGGGGCTGAAGCTTTCTTT. This sequence encodes CASSYSRGGAEAFF.

V is TRBV7-2 and J is TRBJ2-3; 10 bases are shared with TRBD2. CDR3 length: 16 amino acids. CDR1 SGHTA and CDR2 FQGNSA come from the germline V gene. Losses at the gene ends were 5 bases for V and 7 bases for J; bases not matched to a gene: 12. As DNA, the CDR3 is TGTGCCAGCAGCCGGGGGAGCGGGGGGGCTGGGTATACGCAGTATTTT. This codes for CASSRGSGGAGYTQYF.

This sequence joins TRBV7-2 and TRBJ1-3; weak D call: TRBD1 (5 bases). The CDR3 spans 18 residues. Germline V gene data show CDR1 as SGHTA and CDR2 as FQGNSA. Trimming shortened V by 5 bases and J by 0 bases, and 20 bases separated the two germline ends. This chain's CDR3 is CASSQSTRTQSSGNTIYF. The CDR3 DNA reads TGTGCCAGCAGCCAAAGTACAAGGACACAGAGCTCTGGAAACACCATATATTTT.

The chain has TRBV18 and TRBJ1-2; D remains unclear. Trimming left V 3 bases short and J 3 bases short, with 14 bases between. This CDR3 comprises 15 residues. Germline-derived CDR1 and CDR2 are KGHSH and LQKENI. CDR3 sequence reads: CASSPRRFVDYGYTF. As DNA, the CDR3 is TGTGCCAGCTCACCGAGGCGGTTTGTGGACTATGGCTACACCTTC.

The chain joins TRBV11-2 to TRBJ2-2; D might be TRBD2 (6 bases). The V and J ends lost 5 bases and 4 bases respectively, with 14 bases between them. CDR1 SGHAT and CDR2 FQNNGV come from the germline V gene. This CDR3 spans 15 amino acids. CDR3 nucleotides: TGTGCCAGCAGCCCACAGTTGGGAGGCACCGGGGAGCTGTTTTTT. Translated, it gives CASSPQLGGTGELFF.

The V gene is TRBV5-6, the J gene TRBJ1-2; 7 bases fit TRBD1. Looked up from germline, CDR1 is SGHDT and CDR2 is YYEEEE. After removal of 3 bases from V and 5 bases from J, the junction contained 4 bases not matched to a gene. This CDR3 is 13 amino acids long. The CDR3 region is CASSSGQQYGYTF. For the CDR3, the DNA is TGTGCCAGCAGCTCGGGACAGCAATATGGCTACACCTTC.

This clone was counted once. V gene TRBV6-5 combines with J gene TRBJ1-5; D unclear. CDR3 size: 15 residues. Germline V gene lookup returns CDR1 MNHEY and CDR2 SVGAGI. The V and J ends lost 6 bases and 6 bases respectively, with 18 bases between them. CDR3 loop: CASSPLLGAVQPQHF. Written as DNA, the CDR3 is TGTGCCAGCAGCCCCCTGCTGGGTGCCGTTCAGCCCCAGCATTTT.

This clone has more than one count but fewer than ten. V usage is TRBV5-1 and J usage is TRBJ1-1; possibly TRBD1 for D (6 bases). CDR3 length: 14 amino acids. V dropped 0 bases and J dropped 1 base, with 7 bases sitting between them. Germline assignment: CDR1 SGHRS and CDR2 YFSETQ. The CDR3: CASSLEGGNTEAFF. CDR3 DNA: TGCGCCAGCAGCTTGGAGGGGGGGAACACTGAAGCTTTCTTT.

The genes are TRBV3-1 (or the pseudogene TRBV3-2) and TRBJ1-1; 7 nucleotides match TRBD1. Germline loops: CDR1 LGHDT, CDR2 YNNKEL (reference sequence). This CDR3 is built from 14 residues. V was pared by 4 bases and J by 2 bases, with 4 bases of the junction left unmatched. The CDR3 region is CASSRRGANTEAFF. DNA of the CDR3: TGTGCCAGCAGCCGCAGGGGGGCAAACACTGAAGCTTTCTTT.

V usage is TRBV3-1 (or the pseudogene TRBV3-2) and J usage is TRBJ2-2; D is unresolved. The V gene's germline CDR1 is LGHDT and CDR2 YNNKEL (reference sequence). The CDR3 has 15 residues. V was trimmed by 8 bases and J by 1 base, leaving 14 bases between them. The CDR3, as DNA: TGTGCCAGCCGCGGCATGAGTCGGAACACCGGGGAGCTGTTTTTT. Protein: CASRGMSRNTGELFF.

This clone was observed once. The chain uses TRBV6-2 or TRBV6-3 and TRBJ2-7; no clear D gene. V gave up 6 bases and J gave up 3 bases, with 6 bases separating them. The CDR3 runs 11 residues. Germline V gene sequence: CDR1 MNHEY, CDR2 SVGEGT. CDR3 nucleotide sequence: TGTGCCAGCAGCCAGAACTACGAGCAGTACTTC. It is translated as CASSQNYEQYF.

This clone was seen a few times. The chain's CDR3 is CSVEGEGYEKLFF. The CDR3 bases are TGCAGCGTTGAAGGGGAGGGGTATGAAAAACTGTTTTTT. The chain recombines TRBV29-1 with TRBJ1-4; the D gene is possibly TRBD1 (5 bases). V was clipped by 1 base and J by 6 bases, with 9 bases between them. CDR3 length equals 13 residues. The germline gives CDR1 SQVTM, CDR2 ANQGSEA.

The CDR3 region is CASSLSWGLKETQYF. Written as DNA, the CDR3 is TGTGCCAGCAGTTTATCGTGGGGACTTAAAGAGACCCAGTACTTC. The J gene is TRBJ2-5, the V gene TRBV27, with D possibly being TRBD2 (6 bases). The CDR3 is 15 residues long. Trimming left V 0 bases short and J 3 bases short, with 11 bases between. Germline CDR1 is MNHEY and CDR2 is SMNVEV (reference sequence).

The chain is built from TRBV18 and TRBJ1-1, with D possibly being TRBD1 (5 bases). The CDR3 contains 16 residues. The V end lost 1 base, the J end lost 4 bases, and 16 bases lay between the germline ends. Germline V gene data show CDR1 as KGHSH and CDR2 as LQKENI. The DNA for the CDR3 is TGTGCCAGCTCACCACTACCTGGGGGGGAGGCCACTGAAGCTTTCTTT. Protein sequence: CASSPLPGGEATEAFF.

This clone has a handful of counts. The V and J genes are TRBV2 and TRBJ2-5, with D perhaps TRBD1 (6 bases). Trimming left V 7 bases short and J 6 bases short, with 12 bases between. CDR1 SNHLY and CDR2 FYNNEI come from the germline V gene. The CDR3 length is 12 residues. CDR3 in amino acids: CASTGEVKTQYF. CDR3 nucleotides: TGTGCCAGCACAGGGGAAGTCAAGACCCAGTACTTC.

V usage is TRBV9 and J usage is TRBJ1-1; 11 bases line up with TRBD1. V lost 3 bases and J lost 4; bases outside the gene matches: 5. The germline V gene has CDR1 SGDLS and CDR2 YYNGEE. The length of the CDR3 is 15 residues. The CDR3 coding sequence is TGTGCCAGCAGCGGCGCCGGGACAGGGGGCACTGAAGCTTTCTTT. As protein: CASSGAGTGGTEAFF. The variable domain in full, with the rest retrieved from reference TRBV9 and TRBJ1-1, is DSGVTQTPKHLITATGQRVTLRCSPRSGDLSVYWYQQSLDQGLQFLIQYYNGEERAKGNILERFSAQQFPDLHSELNLSSLELGDSALYFCASSGAGTGGTEAFFGQGTRLTVV.

This clone showed up just once. The rearrangement joins TRBV30 to TRBJ1-1, with D perhaps TRBD1 (5 bases). The germline CDR1 and CDR2 sequences are GTSNPN and SVGIG (reference sequence). V lost 0 bases, J lost 3 bases, and 11 bases lay in between. This CDR3 is 14 amino acids long. The CDR3 DNA sequence: TGTGCCTGGAGTGTGGGGCAAGGTCACACTGAAGCTTTCTTT. It is translated as CAWSVGQGHTEAFF.